This TCR beta chain was sequenced during a study of blood T cell repertoires in COVID-19. The overall study: COVID-19 samples collected from the United States, Italy and Spain covered acute and convalescent phases. Sources were T cells, B-cell-depleted T cells, or PBMCs; the material itself was cDNA or gDNA.

As handled by the study authors: Reference gene primer amplification yielded estimated nucleated cell counts. Sequencing was performed with immunoSEQ multiplex PCR; in TCRdb, only in-frame clones are kept and a portion is missing. D and trimming were read from the DNA, whereas the V and J calls and clone size are those reported in that table. The sample holds approximately 80,000 clones; 70% to 80% are singletons and the top ten take roughly 5.6%. Germline assignment: CDR1 SGHRS and CDR2 YFSETQ. J gave up 4 bases and V 2 bases, and 6 bases lay outside the gene matches. CDR3 length: 15 amino acids. The source is a man aged 50 or older with active or convalescent COVID-19. The rearrangement joins TRBV5-1 to TRBJ2-5, with 9 bases lining up with TRBD2. Material for sequencing was peripheral blood. CDR3 loop: CASSLGGSGGETQYF. The CDR3 DNA reads as TGCGCCAGCAGCTTAGGAGGTAGCGGGGGAGAGACCCAGTACTTC.